This T cell receptor (beta chain) was recorded in a study of T cell responses to AZD1222 COVID-19 vaccine. Findings of the study overall: The donor group comprised mostly white British people and more females; the analysis possibly underestimated clonal diversity. Nearly half of the spike-specific TCRs reportedly recognize variant regions that carry no mutations. Once two AZD1222 doses were given, Spike-specific TCR breadth and depth went up. Along spike, vaccine-associated CD4 TCRs were found throughout, with dominance at 160-218 and 743-854.

A single count supports this clone. Its antigen is unidentified. The CDR3 totals 18 residues. The V end was cut by 0 bases, the J end by 7 bases, with 22 bases between. Germline CDR1 reads MGHRA; CDR2 reads YSYEKL. Produced via immunoSEQ multiplex PCR; TCRdb's table is partial and in-frame only. The sample records around 84,000 clones, around 88% being singletons. The source material was peripheral blood, sampled on day 0 of MenACWY control vaccination. The source of this sequence is an adult in good health. The chain has TRBV4-1 and TRBJ1-3, with TRBD1 as a possible D gene (6 bases). CDR3 sequence: CASSQDPITGGLSNTIYF. CDR3 nucleotides: TGCGCCAGCAGCCAAGATCCAATAACCGGGGGCTTGAGCAACACCATATATTTT.